This entry features one TCR beta chain sequence. TCRdb recomputed calls from the 5' RACE reads with MiXCR, one row per CDR3 protein. This table has tens of thousands of distinct CDR3 sequences, about 20% appearing once. This sample stems from a study of spatial heterogeneity in lung cancer. Study background: Consistent detection of more beta-chain than alpha-chain sequences was observed. The library had UMIs, and each TCR and UMI pair averaged more than ten raw reads.

V was trimmed by 5 bases and J by 7 bases, leaving 18 bases between them. The CDR3 runs to 14 residues. In germline, CDR1 is DFQATT, CDR2 SNEGSKA (reference sequence). This sample's time point: sample taken at primary tumor resection. No cell sorting; template was whole RNA from tumor, lung tissue or PBMC. The donor group consisted of 55 to 85 patients who had untreated, early-stage non-small cell lung cancer. The rearrangement links TRBV20-1 to TRBJ2-1; tentative D call: TRBD1 (6 bases). The sequenced sample was PBMCs, obtained at surgery. The origin of this receptor is a male donor with early-stage non-small cell lung cancer. The CDR3 DNA reads TGCAGTGCTCCCCTTGGGGGCTTCCCTAATGAGCAGTTCTTC. Translating gives CSAPLGGFPNEQFF.